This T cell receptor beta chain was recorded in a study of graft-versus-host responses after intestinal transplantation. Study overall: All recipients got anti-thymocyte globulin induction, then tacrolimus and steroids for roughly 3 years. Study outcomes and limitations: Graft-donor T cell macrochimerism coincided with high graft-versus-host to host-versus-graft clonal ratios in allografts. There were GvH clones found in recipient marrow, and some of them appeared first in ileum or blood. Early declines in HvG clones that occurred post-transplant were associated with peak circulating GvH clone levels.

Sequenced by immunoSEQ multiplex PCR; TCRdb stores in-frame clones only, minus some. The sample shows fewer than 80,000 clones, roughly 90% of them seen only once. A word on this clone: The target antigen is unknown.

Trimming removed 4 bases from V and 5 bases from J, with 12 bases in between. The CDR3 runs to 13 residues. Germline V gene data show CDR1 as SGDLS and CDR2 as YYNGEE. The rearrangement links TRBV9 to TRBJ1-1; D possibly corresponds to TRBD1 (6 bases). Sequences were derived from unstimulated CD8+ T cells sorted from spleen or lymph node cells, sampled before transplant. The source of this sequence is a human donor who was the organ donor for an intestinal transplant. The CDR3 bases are TGTGCCAGCAGCCCGCAACAGGGTACTGAAGCTTTCTTT. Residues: CASSPQQGTEAFF.